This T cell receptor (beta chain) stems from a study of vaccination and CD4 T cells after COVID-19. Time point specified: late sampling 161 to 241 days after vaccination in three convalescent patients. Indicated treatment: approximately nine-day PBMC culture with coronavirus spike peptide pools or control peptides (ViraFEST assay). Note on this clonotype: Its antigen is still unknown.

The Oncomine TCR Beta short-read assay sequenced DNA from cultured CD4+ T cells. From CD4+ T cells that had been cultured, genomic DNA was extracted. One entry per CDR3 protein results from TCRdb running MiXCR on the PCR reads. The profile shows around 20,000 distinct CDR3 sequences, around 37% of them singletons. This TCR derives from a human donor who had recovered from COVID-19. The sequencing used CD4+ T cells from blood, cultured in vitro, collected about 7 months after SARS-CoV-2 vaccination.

The CDR3 DNA reads as TGTGCCAGTCGACTAGCGGGAGGGCTTTTATACGAGCAGTACTTC. This translates into CASRLAGGLLYEQYF. This chain links TRBV6-2 or TRBV6-3 with TRBJ2-7; 14 nucleotides agree with TRBD2. There are 15 residues in the CDR3. Germline values: CDR1 MNHEY, CDR2 SVGEGT. V shed 9 bases and J 4 bases; nucleotides not matched to a gene: 8.